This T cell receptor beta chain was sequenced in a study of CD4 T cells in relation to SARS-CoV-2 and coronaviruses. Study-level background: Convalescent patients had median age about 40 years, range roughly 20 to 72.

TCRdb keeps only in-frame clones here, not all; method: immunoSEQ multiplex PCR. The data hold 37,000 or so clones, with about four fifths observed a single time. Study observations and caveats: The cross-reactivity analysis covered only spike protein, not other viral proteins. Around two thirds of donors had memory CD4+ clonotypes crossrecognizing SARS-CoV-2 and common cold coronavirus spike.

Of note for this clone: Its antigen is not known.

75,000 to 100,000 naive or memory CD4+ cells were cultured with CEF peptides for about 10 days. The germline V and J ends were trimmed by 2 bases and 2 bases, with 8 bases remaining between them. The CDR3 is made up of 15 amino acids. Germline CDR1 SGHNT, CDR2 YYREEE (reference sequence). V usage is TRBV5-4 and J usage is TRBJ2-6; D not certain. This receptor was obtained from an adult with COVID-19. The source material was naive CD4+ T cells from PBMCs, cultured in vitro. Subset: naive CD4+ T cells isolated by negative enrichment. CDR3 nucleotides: TGTGCCAGCAGCTTTCGTACCGCTGGGGCCAACGTCCTGACTTTC. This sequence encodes CASSFRTAGANVLTF. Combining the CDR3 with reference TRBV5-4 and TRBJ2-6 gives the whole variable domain ETGVTQSPTHLIKTRGQQVTLRCSSQSGHNTVSWYQQALGQGPQFIFQYYREEENGRGNFPPRFSGLQFPNYSSELNVNALELDDSALYLCASSFRTAGANVLTFGAGSRLTVL.